This TCR beta chain derives from a study of immune evolution from preneoplasia to lung adenocarcinoma. Looked up from germline, CDR1 is SGHRS and CDR2 is YFSETQ. The CDR3 covers 15 residues. The V and J ends lost 4 bases and 0 bases respectively, with 11 bases between them. This clone is labeled as large. The antigen is unknown. This table comes from immunoSEQ multiplex PCR, and its TCRdb copy is limited to in-frame clones, with some not included. The sample has thousands of clones, 83% seen once. Study observations and caveats: Clonality was highest in normal lung, lower in later-stage lesions apparently.

The receptor was derived from a person between 65 and 79 years old with lung adenocarcinoma. Sequenced sample: FFPE adjacent normal lung tissue. This sequence joins TRBV5-1 and TRBJ2-1; possibly TRBD2 for D (6 bases). The CDR3 spells CASSEISGSYNEQFF. For the CDR3, the DNA is TGCGCCAGCAGCGAAATTAGCGGCTCCTACAATGAGCAGTTCTTC.